This TCR beta chain was identified in a study of blood T cell repertoires in COVID-19. Background on the study: Samples came from the United States, Italy and Spain, spanning acute and convalescent COVID-19.

Seattle patients were enrolled during active infection and followed longitudinally. The data were produced by immunoSEQ multiplex PCR, yet TCRdb's version contains in-frame clones alone and is incomplete. This table holds 200,000 to 250,000 clones, approximately 85% found once. The sequenced material came from peripheral blood. This receptor was taken from a man in his fifties with COVID-19, enrolled during active disease.

In nucleotides, the CDR3 is TGTGCCAGCAGCCTAAGGACTAGCACCTCCCCTTACGAGCAGTACTTC. Its protein is CASSLRTSTSPYEQYF. The chain has TRBV5-6 and TRBJ2-7, with 8 nucleotides matching TRBD2. Trimming took 4 bases from V and 4 from J; bases not matched to a gene: 13. The CDR3 covers 16 residues. Germline values: CDR1 SGHDT, CDR2 YYEEEE.